One T cell receptor beta chain is described in this entry. Its target is not known. The sample belongs to a study of T cells after yellow fever vaccination. Overall study: Preparation used SMART-Seq v4 Ultra Low Input for the low-cell-number fractions. Study-level findings and limits: Clones that expanded after primary vaccination mostly reappeared after the booster (roughly 97% CD4, approximately 89% CD8).

TCRdb called the 5' RACE reads again in MiXCR, with one record for every CDR3 protein. The sample yields 450,000 to 550,000 distinct CDR3 sequences, about a fifth seen once. V was trimmed by 8 bases and J by 6 bases, leaving 7 bases between them. CDR3 length equals 11 residues. Germline CDR1 is SNHLY and CDR2 is FYNNEI. This TCR derives from a man aged 18 to 29 who received the YFV17D yellow fever vaccine. The chain links TRBV2 to TRBJ1-4; D remains unclear. The sample was PBMCs, taken roughly 20 days after the first yellow fever vaccination. The CDR3, as DNA: TGTGCCAGCGGTTTTTATGAAAAACTGTTTTTT. Its protein product is CASGFYEKLFF.